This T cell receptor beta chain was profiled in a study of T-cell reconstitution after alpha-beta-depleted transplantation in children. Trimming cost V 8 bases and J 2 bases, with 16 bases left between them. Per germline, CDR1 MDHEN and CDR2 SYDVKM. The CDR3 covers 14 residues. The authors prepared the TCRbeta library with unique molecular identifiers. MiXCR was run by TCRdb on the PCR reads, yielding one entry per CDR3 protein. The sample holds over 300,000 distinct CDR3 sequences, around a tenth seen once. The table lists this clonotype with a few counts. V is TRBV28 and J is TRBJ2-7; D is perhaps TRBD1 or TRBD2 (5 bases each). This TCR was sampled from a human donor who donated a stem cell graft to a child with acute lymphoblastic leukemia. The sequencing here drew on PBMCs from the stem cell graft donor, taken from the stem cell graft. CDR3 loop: CASETRGAAYEQYF. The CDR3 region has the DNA TGTGCCAGCGAAACCAGAGGGGCCGCCTACGAGCAGTACTTC.